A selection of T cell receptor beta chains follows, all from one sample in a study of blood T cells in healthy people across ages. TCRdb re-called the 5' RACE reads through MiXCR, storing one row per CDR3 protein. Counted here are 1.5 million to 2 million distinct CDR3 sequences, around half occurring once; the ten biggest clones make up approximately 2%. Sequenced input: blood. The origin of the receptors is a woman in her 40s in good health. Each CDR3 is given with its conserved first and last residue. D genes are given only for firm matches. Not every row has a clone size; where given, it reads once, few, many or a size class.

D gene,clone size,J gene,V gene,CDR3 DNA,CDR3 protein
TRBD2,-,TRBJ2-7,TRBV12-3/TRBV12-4,TGTGCCAGCAGTTCCTCATGGGAGGGAGGGTACTTC,CASSSSWEGGYF
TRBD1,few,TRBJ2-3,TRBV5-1,TGCGCCAGCAGCGTCGGACAGGGAGGAGGAGATACGCAGTATTTT,CASSVGQGGGDTQYF
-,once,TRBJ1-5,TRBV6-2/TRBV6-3,TGTGCCAGCGGGTCCACAATAACGCTCTTGCTTAATCAGCCCCAGCATTTT,CASGSTITLLLNQPQHF
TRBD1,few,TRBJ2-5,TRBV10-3,TGTGCCATCAGTGAGTCTCTGGGACAGGGAGAAGAGACCCAGTACTTC,CAISESLGQGEETQYF
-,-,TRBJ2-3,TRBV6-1,TGTGCCAGCAGTTACGCGGGAAGGGATACGCAGTATTTT,CASSYAGRDTQYF
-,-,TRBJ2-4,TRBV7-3,TGTGCCAGCAGCACTAGGGAAATTGGGCTCCATGCCAAAAACATTCAGTACTTC,CASSTREIGLHAKNIQYF
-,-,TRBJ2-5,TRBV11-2,TGTGCCAGCAGCTACCGACAGGAACAAGAGACCCAGTACTTC,CASSYRQEQETQYF
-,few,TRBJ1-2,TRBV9,TGTGCCAGCAGCGTAGAACCGGGACAAGGGACCTATGGCTACACCTTC,CASSVEPGQGTYGYTF
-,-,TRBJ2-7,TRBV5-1,TGCGCCAGCAGCTTGGCCTCCGGAGCTTCCGAGCAGTACTTC,CASSLASGASEQYF
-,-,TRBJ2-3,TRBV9,TGTGCCAGCAGCGTAGCTACCCCCCCAGCGGATACGCAGTATTTT,CASSVATPPADTQYF
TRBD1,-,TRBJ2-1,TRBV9,TGTGCCAGCAGCGCCTCCGGGACAGGGCCCAATGAGCAGTTCTTC,CASSASGTGPNEQFF